These T cell receptor beta chains were read from a single sample in a study of blood T cell repertoires in COVID-19. Sequencing was performed with immunoSEQ multiplex PCR; in TCRdb, only in-frame clones are kept and a portion is missing. The repertoire consists of about 48,000 clones, with around 82% occurring once and the leading ten covering roughly 7%. Sequencing input: peripheral blood. These receptors were obtained from a man aged 35 to 55 with acute or convalescent COVID-19. Each CDR3 is given with its conserved first and last residue. The D gene is left open where the match is weak. Rows may omit the clone size; those that give it use once, few, many or a size class.

V	J	D	size	DNA	CDR3
TRBV2	TRBJ2-6	NA	NA	TGTGCCAGCAGTGAACGGGGCTCTGGGGCCAACGTCCTGACTTTC	CASSERGSGANVLTF
TRBV9	TRBJ1-5	NA	NA	TGTGCCAGCGGCAACGGGGGACAGCCCCAGCATTTT	CASGNGGQPQHF
TRBV19	TRBJ1-1	TRBD1	NA	TGTGCCAGTAGTCCCCTTAAGACAGGGGGAGGGACTGAAGCTTTCTTT	CASSPLKTGGGTEAFF
TRBV2	TRBJ1-4	NA	NA	TGTGCCAGCAGTGAGCAAGGGGCTAATGAAAAACTGTTTTTT	CASSEQGANEKLFF
TRBV7-8	TRBJ2-6	TRBD2	once	TGTGCCAGCAGCCCGGGGACTAGCGGGGCCGGGGCCAACGTCCTGACTTTC	CASSPGTSGAGANVLTF
TRBV10-2	TRBJ1-4	TRBD1	NA	TGCGCCAGCAGCGAAACAGGGGAACTGTTTTTT	CASSETGELFF
TRBV5-1	TRBJ1-5	NA	NA	TGCGCCAGCAGCTTCGGGGGTATTAGCAATCAGCCCCAGCATTTT	CASSFGGISNQPQHF
TRBV10-3	TRBJ2-2	NA	NA	TGTGCCATCAGTCTCGGTGGCACCGGGGAGCTGTTTTTT	CAISLGGTGELFF
TRBV6-1	TRBJ2-1	TRBD1	NA	TGTGCCAGCAGTGAAGGTGGGACAGGGATGAATGAGCAGTTCTTC	CASSEGGTGMNEQFF
TRBV13	TRBJ2-1	TRBD2	few	TGTGCCAGCAGCCGCGGGGGAGGCTCACGTAAGCAGTTCTTC	CASSRGGGSRKQFF
TRBV10-2	TRBJ2-5	NA	few	TGCGCCAGCCGTCGGGGTCAAGAGACCCAGTACTTC	CASRRGQETQYF
TRBV11-2	TRBJ1-5	NA	NA	TGTGCCAGCAGCTTAGATTGGGGGGTGGGTCAGCCCCAGCATTTT	CASSLDWGVGQPQHF
TRBV5-1	TRBJ1-1	TRBD1	NA	TGCGCCAGCGGACCGGGACAGGGGATCGGGATGGGTGAAGCTTTCTTT	CASGPGQGIGMGEAFF